These T cell receptor beta chains were read from a single sample in a study of Graves' ophthalmopathy and Graves' hyperthyroidism. Each CDR3 protein is one row after TCRdb ran MiXCR on the multiplex PCR reads. Of about 240,000 distinct CDR3 sequences listed, around 42% are singletons. Sequencing input: peripheral blood. These receptors came from an adult man with Graves' ophthalmopathy. CDR3s include the opening cysteine and the closing phenylalanine or tryptophan. The order of the fields is V gene, J gene, D gene, clone size, CDR3 DNA, CDR3 protein. D genes are given only for firm matches. Where a row states a size, it is once, few, many or the class of an expanded clone; other rows omit it.

V gene: TRBV7-9
J gene: TRBJ2-5
D gene: NA
clone size: many
CDR3 DNA: TGTGCCAGCAGCTCCCATCTGGTAGGAGAGACCCAGTACTTC
CDR3 protein: CASSSHLVGETQYF

V gene: TRBV10-1
J gene: TRBJ1-5
D gene: NA
clone size: NA
CDR3 DNA: TGCGCCAGCAGCTTGGGTGGGGATAGCAATCAGCCCCAGCATTTT
CDR3 protein: CASSLGGDSNQPQHF

V gene: TRBV5-1
J gene: TRBJ1-2
D gene: NA
clone size: few
CDR3 DNA: TGCGCCAGCAGCTTGGGGACGGGAGCAGGATATGGCTACACCTTC
CDR3 protein: CASSLGTGAGYGYTF

V gene: TRBV29-1
J gene: TRBJ2-5
D gene: TRBD1
clone size: many
CDR3 DNA: TGCGCCCTCGAGGGGGCTGGGGAGACCCAGTACTTC
CDR3 protein: CALEGAGETQYF

V gene: TRBV7-2
J gene: TRBJ2-7
D gene: NA
clone size: few
CDR3 DNA: TGTGCCAGCGGCAGGCCTGCCTACGAGCAGTACTTC
CDR3 protein: CASGRPAYEQYF

V gene: TRBV12-3/TRBV12-4
J gene: TRBJ1-2
D gene: TRBD1
clone size: few
CDR3 DNA: TGTGCCAGCACCTCCGACAGGGAGAACTATGGCTACACCTTC
CDR3 protein: CASTSDRENYGYTF

V gene: TRBV9
J gene: TRBJ2-7
D gene: NA
clone size: few
CDR3 DNA: TGTGCCAGCAATCCCCGTAGGGACTGGGCATACGAGCAGTACTTC
CDR3 protein: CASNPRRDWAYEQYF

V gene: TRBV10-3
J gene: TRBJ2-5
D gene: TRBD2
clone size: NA
CDR3 DNA: TGTGCCAGCAGTTTACACGGGGGAGGGGAGACCCAGTACTTC
CDR3 protein: CASSLHGGGETQYF

V gene: TRBV19
J gene: TRBJ1-2
D gene: NA
clone size: NA
CDR3 DNA: TGTGCCAGTAGCCCGGGCCTAAGAAGGGGCTACACCTTC
CDR3 protein: CASSPGLRRGYTF

V gene: TRBV2
J gene: TRBJ1-5
D gene: NA
clone size: NA
CDR3 DNA: TGTGCCAGCAGACTCACCACAGGGATTACGGAGCCCCAGCATTTT
CDR3 protein: CASRLTTGITEPQHF

V gene: TRBV10-3
J gene: TRBJ1-6
D gene: NA
clone size: NA
CDR3 DNA: TGTGCCATCAGGTCGACACTTGGGAGTTCACCCCTCCACTTT
CDR3 protein: CAIRSTLGSSPLHF

V gene: TRBV9
J gene: TRBJ1-6
D gene: TRBD1
clone size: NA
CDR3 DNA: TGTGCCAGCAGTTCGGGACAGGGATTCAGTTCACCCCTCCACTTT
CDR3 protein: CASSSGQGFSSPLHF

V gene: TRBV7-2
J gene: TRBJ2-5
D gene: TRBD2
clone size: few
CDR3 DNA: TGTGCCAGCAGCTTAGGGGTAGCGGGGGGGACAGAGACCCAGTACTTC
CDR3 protein: CASSLGVAGGTETQYF

V gene: TRBV2
J gene: TRBJ1-1
D gene: NA
clone size: NA
CDR3 DNA: TGTGCCAGCCTTACTAACACTGAAGCTTTCTTT
CDR3 protein: CASLTNTEAFF

V gene: TRBV7-9
J gene: TRBJ1-2
D gene: NA
clone size: few
CDR3 DNA: TGTGCCAGCACCCAGGGGAAGGGTTTCTATGGCTACACCTTC
CDR3 protein: CASTQGKGFYGYTF

V gene: TRBV6-1
J gene: TRBJ2-2
D gene: NA
clone size: NA
CDR3 DNA: TGTGCCAGCAGTGAAGCGCTTCTCCATAACACCGGGGAGCTGTTTTTT
CDR3 protein: CASSEALLHNTGELFF

V gene: TRBV6-5
J gene: TRBJ2-6
D gene: NA
clone size: NA
CDR3 DNA: TGTGCCAGCAGTTACTCGAGTAGATTGGACTCTGGGGCCAACGTCCTGACTTTC
CDR3 protein: CASSYSSRLDSGANVLTF

V gene: TRBV15
J gene: TRBJ1-4
D gene: NA
clone size: NA
CDR3 DNA: TGTGCCACCAGCCATCAGCCTGGGGAGAATGAAAAACTGTTTTTT
CDR3 protein: CATSHQPGENEKLFF

V gene: TRBV20-1
J gene: TRBJ1-6
D gene: NA
clone size: few
CDR3 DNA: TGCAGTGCTAGAGGGACAGAGAATAATTCACCCCTCCACTTT
CDR3 protein: CSARGTENNSPLHF

V gene: TRBV7-9
J gene: TRBJ2-2
D gene: TRBD2
clone size: NA
CDR3 DNA: TGTGCCAGCAGCCGCCCACTAGCGGGAGACACCGGGGAGCTGTTTTTT
CDR3 protein: CASSRPLAGDTGELFF

V gene: TRBV20-1
J gene: TRBJ2-7
D gene: TRBD2
clone size: many
CDR3 DNA: TGCAGTGCCCGAGACCCGGGACTAGCGGCCTACGAGCAGTACTTC
CDR3 protein: CSARDPGLAAYEQYF

V gene: TRBV7-2
J gene: TRBJ1-2
D gene: NA
clone size: NA
CDR3 DNA: TGTGCCAGCAGCGTCTACAGGGAAATCTATGGCTACACCTTC
CDR3 protein: CASSVYREIYGYTF

V gene: TRBV19
J gene: TRBJ2-5
D gene: NA
clone size: few
CDR3 DNA: TGTGCCAGTGGACTAACACTAGATGAGACCCAGTACTTC
CDR3 protein: CASGLTLDETQYF

V gene: TRBV29-1
J gene: TRBJ2-5
D gene: NA
clone size: NA
CDR3 DNA: TGCAGCACACCGGTAGCGTGGGAGACCCAGTACTTC
CDR3 protein: CSTPVAWETQYF

V gene: TRBV15
J gene: TRBJ1-1
D gene: NA
clone size: NA
CDR3 DNA: TGTGCCACCAGCCAAAGGCCCAGGGGAGGCACTGAAGCTTTCTTT
CDR3 protein: CATSQRPRGGTEAFF

V gene: TRBV5-1
J gene: TRBJ1-5
D gene: NA
clone size: NA
CDR3 DNA: TGCGCCAGCAGCTTGGGTCCCCCGGGGAGCAATCAGCCCCAGCATTTT
CDR3 protein: CASSLGPPGSNQPQHF

V gene: TRBV20-1
J gene: TRBJ2-5
D gene: TRBD2
clone size: NA
CDR3 DNA: TGCAGCCTCATCCCTAGCGGGAGTCCGCAAGAGACCCAGTACTTC
CDR3 protein: CSLIPSGSPQETQYF

V gene: TRBV29-1
J gene: TRBJ2-7
D gene: TRBD1
clone size: NA
CDR3 DNA: TGCAGCGTTGAAATGGGGTTTGGCAGGGGGTCGGGGGAGCAGTACTTC
CDR3 protein: CSVEMGFGRGSGEQYF

V gene: TRBV20-1
J gene: TRBJ1-4
D gene: NA
clone size: NA
CDR3 DNA: TGCAATGCTAGGCTACAGGGTGGGGAAAAACTGTTTTTT
CDR3 protein: CNARLQGGEKLFF

V gene: TRBV10-2
J gene: TRBJ2-7
D gene: TRBD2
clone size: NA
CDR3 DNA: TGCGCCAGCAGTGAGTCGTCTAGCGGGGGAACCTACGAGCAGTACTTC
CDR3 protein: CASSESSSGGTYEQYF

V gene: TRBV10-3
J gene: TRBJ2-7
D gene: TRBD2
clone size: NA
CDR3 DNA: TGTGCCGCGGGTGAAGGAGTTGGACTAGCAGGCGAGCAGTACTTC
CDR3 protein: CAAGEGVGLAGEQYF

V gene: TRBV7-2
J gene: TRBJ2-5
D gene: TRBD2
clone size: few
CDR3 DNA: TGTGCCAGCAGCTTAGCCGGGACTCTGGGAGGGGAGACCCAGTACTTC
CDR3 protein: CASSLAGTLGGETQYF

V gene: TRBV19
J gene: TRBJ2-7
D gene: TRBD1
clone size: many
CDR3 DNA: TGTGCCAGTAGTCTCGTGGGACAGGGGGGTTACGAGCAGTACTTC
CDR3 protein: CASSLVGQGGYEQYF

V gene: TRBV6-4
J gene: TRBJ2-2
D gene: NA
clone size: NA
CDR3 DNA: TGTGCCAGCAGTGTTGGGACTCTAGACACCGGGGAGCTGTTTTTT
CDR3 protein: CASSVGTLDTGELFF

V gene: TRBV7-6
J gene: TRBJ1-4
D gene: TRBD1
clone size: NA
CDR3 DNA: TGTGCCAGCAGCCAAGTAGGAGGTCAGGGGGAAGGTGAAAAACTGTTTTTT
CDR3 protein: CASSQVGGQGEGEKLFF

V gene: TRBV19
J gene: TRBJ2-5
D gene: TRBD1
clone size: once
CDR3 DNA: TGTGCCACCACACTTCAGGGGGTCGGGGCAGAGACCCAGTACTTC
CDR3 protein: CATTLQGVGAETQYF

V gene: TRBV9
J gene: TRBJ1-1
D gene: NA
clone size: few
CDR3 DNA: TGTGCCAGCAGTCTCGACATTAACACTGAAGCTTTCTTT
CDR3 protein: CASSLDINTEAFF

V gene: TRBV9
J gene: TRBJ2-2
D gene: NA
clone size: NA
CDR3 DNA: TGTGCCAGCAGCGTTCAGGCGGGAACCGGGGAGCTGTTTTTT
CDR3 protein: CASSVQAGTGELFF

V gene: TRBV3-1
J gene: TRBJ2-7
D gene: NA
clone size: NA
CDR3 DNA: TGTGCCAGCAGCCAAAGGGTCTGGGGGTACGAGCAGTACTTC
CDR3 protein: CASSQRVWGYEQYF

V gene: TRBV12-3/TRBV12-4
J gene: TRBJ1-2
D gene: NA
clone size: few
CDR3 DNA: TGTGCCAGCAGTCTCGACACCCTCTATGGCTACACCTTC
CDR3 protein: CASSLDTLYGYTF

V gene: TRBV6-4
J gene: TRBJ2-6
D gene: NA
clone size: NA
CDR3 DNA: TGTGCCAGCAGTGTGCAGTTTGGGACTGGGGCCAACGTCCTGACTTTC
CDR3 protein: CASSVQFGTGANVLTF

V gene: TRBV5-1
J gene: TRBJ1-2
D gene: NA
clone size: NA
CDR3 DNA: TGTGCCAGCAGCTTGCGGACCATCGGCAACTATGGCTACACCTTC
CDR3 protein: CASSLRTIGNYGYTF

V gene: TRBV9
J gene: TRBJ1-1
D gene: TRBD1
clone size: NA
CDR3 DNA: TGTGCCAGCAGCGCCCACGGGACAGGAGAGTACGCTGAAGCTTTCTTT
CDR3 protein: CASSAHGTGEYAEAFF

V gene: TRBV29-1
J gene: TRBJ2-5
D gene: TRBD2
clone size: NA
CDR3 DNA: TGCAGCGTTGGGCTAGCGGGACCCCGGGAGACCCAGTACTTC
CDR3 protein: CSVGLAGPRETQYF

V gene: TRBV15
J gene: TRBJ1-4
D gene: NA
clone size: NA
CDR3 DNA: TGTGCCACCAGCAGAGATCCAGGGGTTTGGGAAAAACTGTTTTTT
CDR3 protein: CATSRDPGVWEKLFF

V gene: TRBV19
J gene: TRBJ1-2
D gene: TRBD1
clone size: few
CDR3 DNA: TGTGCCAGTAAGAACCGGGACAGGGACAACTATGGCTACACCTTC
CDR3 protein: CASKNRDRDNYGYTF

V gene: TRBV14
J gene: TRBJ1-4
D gene: NA
clone size: few
CDR3 DNA: TGTGCCAGCAGCCAGGGGTTGGCTAATGAAAAACTGTTTTTT
CDR3 protein: CASSQGLANEKLFF

V gene: TRBV20-1
J gene: TRBJ2-2
D gene: TRBD1
clone size: NA
CDR3 DNA: TGCAGTGCTGGAGACAGGGCGTGGAACACCGGGGAGCTGTTTTTT
CDR3 protein: CSAGDRAWNTGELFF

V gene: TRBV12-3/TRBV12-4
J gene: TRBJ1-6
D gene: NA
clone size: NA
CDR3 DNA: TGTGCCAGCTCCCGTCGAGCGGGGTCGGCTCACAATTCACCCCTCCACTTT
CDR3 protein: CASSRRAGSAHNSPLHF

V gene: TRBV2
J gene: TRBJ2-5
D gene: NA
clone size: NA
CDR3 DNA: TGTGCCAGCAGGGAAGCGGACCAAGAGACCCAGTACTTC
CDR3 protein: CASREADQETQYF

V gene: TRBV2
J gene: TRBJ1-5
D gene: NA
clone size: NA
CDR3 DNA: TGTGCCAGCAGTAGCGGGTCCCCCAATCAGCCCCAGCATTTT
CDR3 protein: CASSSGSPNQPQHF

V gene: TRBV19
J gene: TRBJ1-5
D gene: NA
clone size: few
CDR3 DNA: TGTGCCAGTACCCCTACCGCGATCGGGAGCAATCAGCCCCAGCATTTT
CDR3 protein: CASTPTAIGSNQPQHF

V gene: TRBV12-3/TRBV12-4
J gene: TRBJ1-2
D gene: TRBD1
clone size: NA
CDR3 DNA: TGTGCCAGCAGTGTACGACAGGGAAGGGTTTATGGCTACACCTTC
CDR3 protein: CASSVRQGRVYGYTF

V gene: TRBV6-2/TRBV6-3
J gene: TRBJ1-5
D gene: TRBD1
clone size: NA
CDR3 DNA: TGTGCCAGCAGTGTGGACAGGGCTCAGCCCCAGCATTTT
CDR3 protein: CASSVDRAQPQHF